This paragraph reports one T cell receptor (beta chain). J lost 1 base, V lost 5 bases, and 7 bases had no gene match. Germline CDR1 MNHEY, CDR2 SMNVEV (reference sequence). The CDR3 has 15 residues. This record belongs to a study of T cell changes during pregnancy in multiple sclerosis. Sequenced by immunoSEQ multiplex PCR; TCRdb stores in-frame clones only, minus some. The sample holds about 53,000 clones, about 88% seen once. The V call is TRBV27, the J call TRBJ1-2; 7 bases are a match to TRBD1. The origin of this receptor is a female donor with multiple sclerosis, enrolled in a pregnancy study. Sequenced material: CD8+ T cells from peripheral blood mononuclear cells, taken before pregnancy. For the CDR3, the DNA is TGTGCCAGCAGTCCACGGGACAGTCTTAACTATGGCTACACCTTC. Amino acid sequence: CASSPRDSLNYGYTF.